The sequence of this TCR beta chain was determined in a study of identical twins. Study-level results: Zero-insertion analyses were open to partial confounding by invariant MAIT and iNKT cells.

Unique molecular identifiers were present on the cDNA, and a universal primer site came from template switching. In TCRdb, the 5' RACE reads were re-called with MiXCR into one record per CDR3 protein. Of about 720,000 distinct CDR3 sequences listed, about 20% are singletons. V gave up 1 base and J gave up 8 bases, with 19 bases separating them. Per germline, CDR1 SGHRS and CDR2 YFSETQ. The CDR3 has 16 residues. This clonotype was detected many times. The antigen is undetermined. The data also belong to a second study, concerning T cells expressing NK-cell markers. That study reports: The authors derived TCR beta repertoires from sorted CD3+CD56+NKG2C+, CD3+CD56+NKG2C- and CD3+CD56-NKG2C+ T cells. In a few donors, dominant clonotypes made up about 28.3-65% of CD3+CD56-NKG2C+ cells.

The rearrangement joins TRBV5-1 to TRBJ2-1; D perhaps matches TRBD2 (6 bases). This TCR came from a woman under 30 in good health. Sequenced: PBMCs. The CDR3 DNA sequence: TGCGCCAGCAGCTTGACCGCTAGCGCATTGGGTTATGAGCAGTTCTTC. Translated: CASSLTASALGYEQFF.